The rows below give T cell receptor beta chains drawn from one sample of a study of immune heterogeneity within non-small cell lung tumors. One entry per CDR3 protein, called by TCRdb with MiXCR from the multiplex PCR reads. The table includes over 10,000 distinct CDR3 sequences, under 30% detected once. The sample was lung tumor tissue. The receptors stem from a man aged 50 or older with non-small cell lung cancer. CDR3s include the opening cysteine and the closing phenylalanine or tryptophan. Fields, in order: V gene, D gene, J gene, clone size, CDR3 DNA, CDR3 protein. A D gene is named only where the DNA matches it firmly. Not every row has a clone size; where given, it reads once, few, many or a size class.

TRBV20-1	TRBD2	TRBJ2-1	many	TGCAGTGCTAGTCCTATAGCGGGAAGAACCTACAATGAGCAGTTCTTC	CSASPIAGRTYNEQFF
TRBV5-6	-	TRBJ2-1	-	TGTGCCAGCAGCTTGGAGGCGGAGCAGTTCTTC	CASSLEAEQFF
TRBV7-9	-	TRBJ1-5	few	TGTGCCAGCAGCTTAGAGTTCGGTAATCAGCCCCAGCATTTT	CASSLEFGNQPQHF
TRBV14	TRBD1	TRBJ1-2	-	TGTGCCAGCAGCCAACAGGGGGCTCGTCACTATGGCTACACCTTC	CASSQQGARHYGYTF
TRBV2	TRBD1	TRBJ1-5	medium-sized	TGTGCCAGCAGTGAAACTGGGACAGCTTACCAGCCCCAGCATTTT	CASSETGTAYQPQHF
TRBV5-6	-	TRBJ2-7	many	TGTGCCAGCAGCGAGGGCCGGCCCGCCGACGAGCAGTACTTC	CASSEGRPADEQYF
TRBV9	-	TRBJ2-3	many	TGTGCCAGCACCTATGGGGGGGGCGCAGATACGCAGTATTTT	CASTYGGGADTQYF
TRBV4-1	-	TRBJ1-2	many	TGCGCCAGCAGCCAGGCCCCCGGGACGGCCTATGGCTACACCTTC	CASSQAPGTAYGYTF
TRBV2	-	TRBJ1-1	many	TGTGCCAGCAGCGGACAGAGTGGCACTGAAGCTTTCTTT	CASSGQSGTEAFF
TRBV3-1	TRBD2	TRBJ2-1	-	TGTGCCAGCAGCCAAAGCCTTAAGACTAGCGGGAGTAGCTTTTGGGTGCAGTTCTTC	CASSQSLKTSGSSFWVQFF
TRBV29-1	-	TRBJ2-3	many	TGCAGCGGCGAACAGGGCACAGATACGCAGTATTTT	CSGEQGTDTQYF
TRBV7-9	-	TRBJ2-5	-	TGTGCCAGCAGACGGGACTCACAAGAGACCCAGTACTTC	CASRRDSQETQYF
TRBV5-5	TRBD1	TRBJ1-2	few	TGTGCCAGCAGCTTGGAGGTTCAGGGGGCGATAATCGCTGGCTACACCTTC	CASSLEVQGAIIAGYTF
TRBV18	TRBD1	TRBJ1-6	many	TGTGCCAGCTCACCAGAGGGACAGGACAATTCACCCCTCCACTTT	CASSPEGQDNSPLHF
TRBV14	TRBD1	TRBJ2-5	-	TGTGCCAGCAGCCACCGGGACAGGGTTCTGGAGACCCAGTACTTC	CASSHRDRVLETQYF
TRBV20-1	-	TRBJ2-3	few	TGCAGTGCTAGAGATCGGAGGGGCAGGTTAGCGGCAGATACGCAGTATTTT	CSARDRRGRLAADTQYF
TRBV6-2/TRBV6-3	TRBD2	TRBJ2-1	-	TGTGCCCGCAGTGCGGGGGCCAGCGGGGGGAATGAGCAGTTCTTC	CARSAGASGGNEQFF
TRBV4-2	TRBD1	TRBJ2-7	many	TGTGCCAGCAGCCGCACAGACAGGGGGCTCTCCTACGAGCAGTACTTC	CASSRTDRGLSYEQYF